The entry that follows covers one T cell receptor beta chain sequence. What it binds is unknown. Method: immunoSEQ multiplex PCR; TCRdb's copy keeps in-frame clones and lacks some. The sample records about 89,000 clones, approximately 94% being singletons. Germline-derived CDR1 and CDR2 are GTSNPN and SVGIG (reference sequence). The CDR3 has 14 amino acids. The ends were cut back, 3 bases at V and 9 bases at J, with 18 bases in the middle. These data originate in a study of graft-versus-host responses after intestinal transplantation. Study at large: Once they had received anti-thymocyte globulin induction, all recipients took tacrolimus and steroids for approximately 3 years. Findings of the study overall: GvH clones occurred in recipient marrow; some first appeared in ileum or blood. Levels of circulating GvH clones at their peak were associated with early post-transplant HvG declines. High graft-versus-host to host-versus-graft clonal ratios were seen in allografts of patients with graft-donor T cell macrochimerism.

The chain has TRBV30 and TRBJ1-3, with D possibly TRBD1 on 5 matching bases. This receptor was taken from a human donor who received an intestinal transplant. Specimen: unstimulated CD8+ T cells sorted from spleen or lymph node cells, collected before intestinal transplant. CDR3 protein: CAWSLLGEDTTIYF. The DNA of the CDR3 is TGTGCCTGGAGCTTGTTGGGGGAGGATACCACCATATATTTT.